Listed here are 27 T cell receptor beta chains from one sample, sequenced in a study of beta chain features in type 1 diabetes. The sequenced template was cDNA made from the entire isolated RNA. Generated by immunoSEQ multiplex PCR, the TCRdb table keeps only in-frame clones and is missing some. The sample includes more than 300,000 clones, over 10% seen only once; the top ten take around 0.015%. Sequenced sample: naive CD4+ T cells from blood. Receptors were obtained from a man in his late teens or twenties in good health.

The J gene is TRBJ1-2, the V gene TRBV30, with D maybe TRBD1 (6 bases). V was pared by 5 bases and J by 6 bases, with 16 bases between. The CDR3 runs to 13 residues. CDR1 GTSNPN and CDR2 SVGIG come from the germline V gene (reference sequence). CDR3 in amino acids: CAWGGGGEHGYTF. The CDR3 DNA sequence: TGTGCCTGGGGAGGGGGGGGCGAACATGGCTACACCTTC.

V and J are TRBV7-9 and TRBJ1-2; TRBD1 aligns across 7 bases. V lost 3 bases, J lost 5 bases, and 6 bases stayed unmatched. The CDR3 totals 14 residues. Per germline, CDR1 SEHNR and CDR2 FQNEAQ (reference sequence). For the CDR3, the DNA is TGTGCCAGCAGCTTTCTGACAGGGTATTATGGCTACACCTTC. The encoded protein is CASSFLTGYYGYTF.

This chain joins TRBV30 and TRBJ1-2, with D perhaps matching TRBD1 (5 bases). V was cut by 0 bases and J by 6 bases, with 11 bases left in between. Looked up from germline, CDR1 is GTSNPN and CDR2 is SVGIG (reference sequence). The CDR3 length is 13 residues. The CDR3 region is CAWSVSGGNGYTF. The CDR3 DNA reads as TGTGCCTGGAGTGTATCGGGGGGTAATGGCTACACCTTC.

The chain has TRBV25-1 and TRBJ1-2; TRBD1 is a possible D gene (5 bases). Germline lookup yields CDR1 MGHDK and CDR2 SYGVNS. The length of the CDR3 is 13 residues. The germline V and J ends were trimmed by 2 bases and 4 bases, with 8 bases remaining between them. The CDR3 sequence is CASSEGGGYGYTF. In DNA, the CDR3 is TGTGCCAGCAGTGAAGGGGGGGGCTATGGCTACACCTTC.

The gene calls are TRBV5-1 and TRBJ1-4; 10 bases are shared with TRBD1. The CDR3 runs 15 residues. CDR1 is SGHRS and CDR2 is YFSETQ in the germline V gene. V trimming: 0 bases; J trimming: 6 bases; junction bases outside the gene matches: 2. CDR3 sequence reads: CASSLAGTGDEKLFF. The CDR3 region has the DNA TGCGCCAGCAGCTTGGCCGGGACAGGGGATGAAAAACTGTTTTTT.

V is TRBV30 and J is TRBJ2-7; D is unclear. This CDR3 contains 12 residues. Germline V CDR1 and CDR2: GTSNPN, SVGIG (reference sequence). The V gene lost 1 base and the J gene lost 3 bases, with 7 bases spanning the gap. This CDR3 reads CAWSGSGYEQYF. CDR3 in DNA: TGTGCCTGGAGTGGGAGTGGCTACGAGCAGTACTTC.

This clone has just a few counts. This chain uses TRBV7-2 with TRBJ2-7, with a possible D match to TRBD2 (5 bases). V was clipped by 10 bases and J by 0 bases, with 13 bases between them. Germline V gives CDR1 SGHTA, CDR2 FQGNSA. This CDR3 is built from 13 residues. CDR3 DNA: TGTGCCACTAGCAGCAGCAACTCCTACGAGCAGTACTTC. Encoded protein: CATSSSNSYEQYF. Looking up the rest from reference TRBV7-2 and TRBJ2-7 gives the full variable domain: GAGVSQSPSNKVTEKGKDVELRCDPISGHTALYWYRQSLGQGLEFLIYFQGNSAPDKSGLPSDRFSAERTGGSVSTLTIQRTQQEDSAVYLCATSSSNSYEQYFGPGTRLTVT.

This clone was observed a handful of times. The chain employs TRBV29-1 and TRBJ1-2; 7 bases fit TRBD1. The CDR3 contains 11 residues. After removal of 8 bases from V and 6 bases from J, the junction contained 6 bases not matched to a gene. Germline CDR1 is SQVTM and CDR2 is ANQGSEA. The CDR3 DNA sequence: TGCAGCACTGACAGGGTTCATGGCTACACCTTC. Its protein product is CSTDRVHGYTF.

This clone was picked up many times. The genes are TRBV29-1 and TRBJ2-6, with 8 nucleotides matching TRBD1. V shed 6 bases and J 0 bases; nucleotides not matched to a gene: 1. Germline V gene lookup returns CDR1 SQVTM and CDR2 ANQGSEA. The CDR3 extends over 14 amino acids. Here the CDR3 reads CSVQGVSGANVLTF. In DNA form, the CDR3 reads TGCAGCGTACAGGGGGTCTCTGGGGCCAACGTCCTGACTTTC.

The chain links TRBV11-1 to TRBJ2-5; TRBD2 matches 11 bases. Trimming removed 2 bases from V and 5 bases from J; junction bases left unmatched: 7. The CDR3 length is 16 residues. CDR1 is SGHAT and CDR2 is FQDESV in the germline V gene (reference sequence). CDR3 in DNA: TGTGCCAGCAGCTTAATTCCGCTAGCGGGAGGCGAGACCCAGTACTTC. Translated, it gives CASSLIPLAGGETQYF.

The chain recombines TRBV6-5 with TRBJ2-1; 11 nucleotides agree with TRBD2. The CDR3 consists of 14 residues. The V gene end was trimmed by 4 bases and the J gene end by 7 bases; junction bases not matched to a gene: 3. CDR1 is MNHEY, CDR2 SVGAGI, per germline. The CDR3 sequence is CASSSTSGSNEQFF. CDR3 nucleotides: TGTGCCAGCAGTTCCACTAGCGGGAGTAATGAGCAGTTCTTC.

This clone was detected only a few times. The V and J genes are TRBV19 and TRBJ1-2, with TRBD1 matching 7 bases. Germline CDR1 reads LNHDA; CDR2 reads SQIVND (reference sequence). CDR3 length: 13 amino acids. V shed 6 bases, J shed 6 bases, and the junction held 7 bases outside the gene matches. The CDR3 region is CASSRDSDNGYTF. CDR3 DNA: TGTGCCAGTAGCCGGGACAGCGATAATGGCTACACCTTC.

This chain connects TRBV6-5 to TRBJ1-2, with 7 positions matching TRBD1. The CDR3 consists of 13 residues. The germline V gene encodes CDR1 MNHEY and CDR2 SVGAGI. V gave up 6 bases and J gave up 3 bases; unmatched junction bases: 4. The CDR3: CASSTTGDYGYTF. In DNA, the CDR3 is TGTGCCAGCAGCACAACAGGGGACTATGGCTACACCTTC.

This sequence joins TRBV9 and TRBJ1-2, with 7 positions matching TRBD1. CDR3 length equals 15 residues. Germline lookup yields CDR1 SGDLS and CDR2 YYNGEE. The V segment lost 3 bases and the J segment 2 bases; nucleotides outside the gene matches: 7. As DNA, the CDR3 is TGTGCCAGCAGCGGACAGGGCGTCCGAAACTATGGCTACACCTTC. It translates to CASSGQGVRNYGYTF.

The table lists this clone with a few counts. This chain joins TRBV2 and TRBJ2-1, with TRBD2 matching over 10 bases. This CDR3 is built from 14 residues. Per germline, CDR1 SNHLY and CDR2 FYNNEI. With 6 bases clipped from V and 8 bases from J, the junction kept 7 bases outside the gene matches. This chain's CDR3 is CASRGRLAGDEQFF. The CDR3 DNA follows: TGTGCCAGCAGGGGGAGACTAGCGGGCGATGAGCAGTTCTTC. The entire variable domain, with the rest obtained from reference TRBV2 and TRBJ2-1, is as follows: EPEVTQTPSHQVTQMGQEVILRCVPISNHLYFYWYRQILGQKVEFLVSFYNNEISEKSEIFDDQFSVERPDGSNFTLKIRSTKLEDSAMYFCASRGRLAGDEQFFGPGTRLTVL.

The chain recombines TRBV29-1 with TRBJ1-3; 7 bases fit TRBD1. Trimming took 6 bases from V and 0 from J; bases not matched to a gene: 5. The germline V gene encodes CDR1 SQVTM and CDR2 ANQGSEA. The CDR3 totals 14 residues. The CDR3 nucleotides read TGCAGCGTGGAACAGGGGACCTCTGGAAACACCATATATTTT. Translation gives CSVEQGTSGNTIYF.

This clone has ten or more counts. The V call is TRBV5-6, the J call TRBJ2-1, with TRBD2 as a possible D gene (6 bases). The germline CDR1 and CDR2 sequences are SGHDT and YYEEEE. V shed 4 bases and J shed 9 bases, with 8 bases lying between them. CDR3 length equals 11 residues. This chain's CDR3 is CASSRETEQFF. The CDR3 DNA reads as TGTGCCAGCAGCCGGGAGACTGAGCAGTTCTTC. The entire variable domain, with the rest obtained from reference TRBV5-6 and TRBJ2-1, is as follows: DAGVTQSPTHLIKTRGQQVTLRCSPKSGHDTVSWYQQALGQGPQFIFQYYEEEERQRGNFPDRFSGHQFPNYSSELNVNALLLGDSALYLCASSRETEQFFGPGTRLTVL.

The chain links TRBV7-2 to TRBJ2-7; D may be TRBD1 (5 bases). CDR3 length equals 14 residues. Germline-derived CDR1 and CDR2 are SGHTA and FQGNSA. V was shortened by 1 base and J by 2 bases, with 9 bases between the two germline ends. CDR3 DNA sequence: TGTGCCAGCAGCTTAGGGACATATCCCTACGAGCAGTACTTC. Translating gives CASSLGTYPYEQYF.

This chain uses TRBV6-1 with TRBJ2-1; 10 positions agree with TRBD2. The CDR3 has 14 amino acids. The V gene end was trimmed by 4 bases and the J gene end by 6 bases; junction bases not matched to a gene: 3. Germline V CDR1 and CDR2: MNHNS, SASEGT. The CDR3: CASSGLAGANEQFF. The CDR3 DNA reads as TGTGCCAGCAGTGGTCTAGCGGGGGCCAATGAGCAGTTCTTC.

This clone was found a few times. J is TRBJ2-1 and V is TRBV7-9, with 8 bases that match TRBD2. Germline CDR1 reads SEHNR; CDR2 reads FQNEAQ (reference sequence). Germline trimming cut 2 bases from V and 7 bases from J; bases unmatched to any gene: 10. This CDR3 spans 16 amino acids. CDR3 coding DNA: TGTGCCAGCAGCTTATTTTCGGGGACTAGTGTTAATGAGCAGTTCTTC. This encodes CASSLFSGTSVNEQFF.

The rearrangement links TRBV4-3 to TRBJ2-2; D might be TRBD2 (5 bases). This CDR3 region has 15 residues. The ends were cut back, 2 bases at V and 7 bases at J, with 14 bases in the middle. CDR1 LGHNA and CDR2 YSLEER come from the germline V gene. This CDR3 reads CASSQKGSRGGELFF. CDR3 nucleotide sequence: TGCGCCAGCAGCCAAAAAGGGAGTCGTGGCGGGGAGCTGTTTTTT.

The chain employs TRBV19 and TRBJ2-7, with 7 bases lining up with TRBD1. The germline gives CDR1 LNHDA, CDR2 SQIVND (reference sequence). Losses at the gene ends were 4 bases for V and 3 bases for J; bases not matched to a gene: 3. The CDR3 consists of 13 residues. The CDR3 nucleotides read TGTGCCAGTAGTAAGGACAGGAGCTACGAGCAGTACTTC. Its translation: CASSKDRSYEQYF. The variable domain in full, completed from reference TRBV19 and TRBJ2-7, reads DGGITQSPKYLFRKEGQNVTLSCEQNLNHDAMYWYRQDPGQGLRLIYYSQIVNDFQKGDIAEGYSVSREKKESFPLTVTSAQKNPTAFYLCASSKDRSYEQYFGPGTRLTVT.

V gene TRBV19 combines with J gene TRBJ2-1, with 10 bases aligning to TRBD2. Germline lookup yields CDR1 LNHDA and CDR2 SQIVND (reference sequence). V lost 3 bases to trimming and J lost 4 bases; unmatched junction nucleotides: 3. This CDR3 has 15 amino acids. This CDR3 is CASSMLAGAYNEQFF. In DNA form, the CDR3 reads TGTGCCAGTAGTATGCTAGCGGGGGCTTACAATGAGCAGTTCTTC. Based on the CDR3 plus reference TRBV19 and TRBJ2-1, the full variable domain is DGGITQSPKYLFRKEGQNVTLSCEQNLNHDAMYWYRQDPGQGLRLIYYSQIVNDFQKGDIAEGYSVSREKKESFPLTVTSAQKNPTAFYLCASSMLAGAYNEQFFGPGTRLTVL.

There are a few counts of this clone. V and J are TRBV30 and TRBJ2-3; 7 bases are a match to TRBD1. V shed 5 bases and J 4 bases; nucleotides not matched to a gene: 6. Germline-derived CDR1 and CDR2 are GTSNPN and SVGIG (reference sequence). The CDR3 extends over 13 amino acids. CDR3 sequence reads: CAWETGPADTQYF. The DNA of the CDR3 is TGTGCCTGGGAGACAGGGCCAGCAGATACGCAGTATTTT.

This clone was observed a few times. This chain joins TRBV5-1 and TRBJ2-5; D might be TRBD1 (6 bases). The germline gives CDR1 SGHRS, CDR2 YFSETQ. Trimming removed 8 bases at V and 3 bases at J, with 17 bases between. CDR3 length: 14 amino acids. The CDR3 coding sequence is TGCGCCAGTAACTCCGGGACACCGAAAGAGACCCAGTACTTC. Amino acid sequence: CASNSGTPKETQYF.

Written as DNA, the CDR3 is TGTGCCAGCAGCCCCACGGGAGGGGGAGATACGCAGTATTTT. Translating it yields CASSPTGGGDTQYF. This sequence joins TRBV5-4 and TRBJ2-3, with 8 nucleotides matching TRBD2. The CDR3 is 14 residues long. Germline values: CDR1 SGHNT, CDR2 YYREEE (reference sequence). Unmatched junction bases numbered 6, after V lost 4 bases and J lost 5 bases.

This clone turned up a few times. For the CDR3, the DNA is TGCAGCGTTGAAGGGGAGGGGAAGGGCACAGATACGCAGTATTTT. Amino acids: CSVEGEGKGTDTQYF. The chain joins TRBV29-1 to TRBJ2-3; TRBD2 matches 7 bases. The CDR3 has 15 residues. CDR1 and CDR2 from the germline V gene are SQVTM and ANQGSEA. J gave up 1 base and V 1 base, and 5 bases lay outside the gene matches.